These 24 T cell receptor beta chains came from one sample sequenced in a study of response to subunit inactivated influenza vaccine. TCRdb passed the RT-PCR reads through MiXCR, listing each CDR3 protein once. The sample carries about 500,000 distinct CDR3 sequences, approximately 15% recorded once. The starting material was CD4+ T cells sorted from PBMCs, obtained about 23 months after vaccination. These receptors came from a man aged 50 to 69 who received an inactivated influenza vaccine.

This chain uses TRBV20-1 with TRBJ2-7; no definite D call. The CDR3 is made up of 15 amino acids. Germline V gene sequence: CDR1 DFQATT, CDR2 SNEGSKA (reference sequence). The V end lost 0 bases, the J end lost 2 bases, and 14 bases lay between the germline ends. CDR3 region: CSARDRWKVPYEQYF. The CDR3 DNA reads TGCAGTGCTAGAGATCGGTGGAAGGTCCCCTACGAGCAGTACTTC.

The sample holds many counts of this clonotype. The V and J genes are TRBV12-3 or TRBV12-4 and TRBJ1-5; 8 bases line up with TRBD1. This CDR3 has 16 residues. Trimming removed 5 bases from V and 2 bases from J; junction bases left unmatched: 8. The CDR3 here is CASSRDRGRGNQPQHF. CDR3 nucleotides: TGTGCCAGCAGTCGCGACAGGGGTAGGGGCAATCAGCCCCAGCATTTT.

This clonotype was observed a few times. The chain recombines TRBV9 with TRBJ2-1, with 16 bases aligning to TRBD2. The ends lost 3 bases at V and 8 bases at J; junction bases unmatched: 8. This CDR3 spans 17 amino acids. Per germline, CDR1 SGDLS and CDR2 YYNGEE. The CDR3 spells CASSATPGTSGRDEQFF. In nucleotides, the CDR3 is TGTGCCAGCAGCGCGACTCCCGGGACTAGCGGGAGGGATGAGCAGTTCTTC.

As DNA, the CDR3 is TGTGCCAGCAGCCCTCGTCCCCGAGCCACCGGGGAGCTGTTTTTT. It specifies CASSPRPRATGELFF. The V gene is TRBV5-8, the J gene TRBJ2-2; D uncertain. Trimming shortened V by 4 bases and J by 4 bases, and 14 bases separated the two germline ends. Germline V gives CDR1 SGHTS, CDR2 YDEGEE. This CDR3 has 15 amino acids. The variable domain in full, completed from reference TRBV5-8 and TRBJ2-2, reads EAGVTQSPTHLIKTRGQQATLRCSPISGHTSVYWYQQALGLGLQFLLWYDEGEERNRGNFPPRFSGRQFPNYSSELNVNALELEDSALYLCASSPRPRATGELFFGEGSRLTVL.

J is TRBJ1-5 and V is TRBV6-1, with D possibly matching TRBD1 (6 bases). The CDR3 consists of 15 residues. In germline, CDR1 is MNHNS, CDR2 SASEGT. Trimming removed 5 bases from V and 6 bases from J, with 17 bases in between. CDR3 coding DNA: TGTGCCAGCAGTAAGAATCAGGGGTCGAGTCAGCCCCAGCATTTT. This gives the protein CASSKNQGSSQPQHF.

In its sample, this clonotype was seen a few times. This chain uses TRBV20-1 with TRBJ2-1; TRBD1 or TRBD2 may be the D gene (5 bases each). Germline loops: CDR1 DFQATT, CDR2 SNEGSKA (reference sequence). V was clipped by 4 bases and J by 2 bases, with 12 bases between them. The CDR3 has 14 amino acids. The CDR3 reads CSAITGTAYNEQFF. The CDR3 nucleotides are TGCAGTGCTATAACCGGGACGGCCTACAATGAGCAGTTCTTC.

This clonotype was found a few times. The J gene is TRBJ1-3, the V gene TRBV11-2; unclear D gene. The CDR3 loop spans 15 amino acids. V lost 2 bases to trimming and J lost 0 bases, with 8 bases between them. Germline V lookup: CDR1 SGHAT, CDR2 FQNNGV. CDR3 coding DNA: TGTGCCAGCAGCTTACGCCGGAGCTCTGGAAACACCATATATTTT. Protein product: CASSLRRSSGNTIYF.

The V gene is TRBV12-3 or TRBV12-4, the J gene TRBJ2-3; 7 nucleotides match TRBD2. The CDR3 contains 15 residues. V dropped 7 bases and J dropped 2; count of bases not matched to a gene: 9. CDR3 in amino acids: CASMAREAHTDTQYF. The CDR3 DNA follows: TGTGCCAGCATGGCCCGGGAGGCACACACAGATACGCAGTATTTT.

The CDR3 is CAWRGQGNQPQHF. In DNA form, the CDR3 reads TGTGCCTGGAGGGGACAGGGCAATCAGCCCCAGCATTTT. The J gene is TRBJ1-5, the V gene TRBV30, with 8 bases aligning to TRBD1. V lost 3 bases, J lost 2 bases, and 0 bases stayed unmatched. CDR3 length: 13 amino acids. Looked up from germline, CDR1 is GTSNPN and CDR2 is SVGIG (reference sequence).

This clonotype was detected a few times. The V gene is TRBV29-1, the J gene TRBJ2-3; D is unresolved. The CDR3 loop spans 14 amino acids. V shed 7 bases and J shed 1 base, with 15 bases lying between them. Germline V gives CDR1 SQVTM, CDR2 ANQGSEA. CDR3 DNA sequence: TGCAGCGCGGATCCACGAGCCGGCACAGATACGCAGTATTTT. Protein: CSADPRAGTDTQYF.

The chain couples TRBV12-3 or TRBV12-4 to TRBJ1-5; a possible D gene is TRBD1 (5 bases). V was pared by 4 bases and J by 6 bases, with 10 bases between. This CDR3 region has 13 residues. CDR3 residues: CASSSSGGQPQHF. CDR3 in DNA: TGTGCCAGCAGTTCCTCGGGGGGTCAGCCCCAGCATTTT.

This clonotype was seen a few times. The gene calls are TRBV20-1 and TRBJ2-7; D may match TRBD1 or TRBD2 (5 bases each). Trimming took off 7 bases at V and 7 bases at J, with 23 bases between the two ends. From germline, CDR1 is DFQATT and CDR2 SNEGSKA (reference sequence). The CDR3 is made up of 14 amino acids. The CDR3 sequence: CSGNGRGLLREQYF. The CDR3 coding sequence is TGCAGTGGAAATGGACGGGGCCTCCTTAGAGAGCAGTACTTC.

This clonotype is deemed medium-sized (0.01 to 0.1%). V and J are TRBV10-3 and TRBJ2-7; 8 positions match TRBD1. This CDR3 is built from 12 residues. Germline CDR1 reads ENHRY; CDR2 reads SYGVKD. J gave up 8 bases and V 5 bases, and 5 bases lay outside the gene matches. CDR3 nucleotide sequence: TGTGCCATCAGTCTAACAGGGGGAAAGCAGTACTTC. As protein: CAISLTGGKQYF.

This clonotype was counted only a few times. V gene TRBV20-1 combines with J gene TRBJ1-5, with 8 bases that match TRBD1. The germline gives CDR1 DFQATT, CDR2 SNEGSKA (reference sequence). The trim removed 7 bases at V and 7 bases at J, leaving 6 bases unmatched. The CDR3 totals 12 residues. The CDR3 loop is CSVTGGVQPQHF. The CDR3 nucleotides are TGCAGTGTAACAGGGGGAGTCCAGCCCCAGCATTTT.

The rearrangement uses TRBV27 and TRBJ1-5, with 7 bases aligning to TRBD1. This CDR3 has 16 amino acids. Looked up from germline, CDR1 is MNHEY and CDR2 is SMNVEV (reference sequence). The V segment lost 0 bases and the J segment 4 bases; nucleotides outside the gene matches: 6. This chain's CDR3 is CASSLSGTVLNQPQHF. The CDR3 coding sequence is TGTGCCAGCAGTTTATCCGGGACAGTTTTGAATCAGCCCCAGCATTTT.

This sequence joins TRBV20-1 and TRBJ2-3; maybe TRBD2 (6 bases). Germline assignment: CDR1 DFQATT and CDR2 SNEGSKA (reference sequence). Trimming took 6 bases from V and 3 from J, leaving 16 bases between them. This CDR3 has 14 residues. CDR3 nucleotides: TGCAGTGCGAGTGGACTATGGCGGACAGATACGCAGTATTTT. Amino acid sequence: CSASGLWRTDTQYF.

This clonotype was seen many times. V is TRBV6-5 and J is TRBJ2-3; D remains unclear. The CDR3 contains 15 residues. V lost 0 bases and J lost 3, with 10 bases in between. Germline V CDR1 and CDR2: MNHEY, SVGAGI. The CDR3 DNA reads TGTGCCAGCAGTTACTCGAAAGCTAGAACAGATACGCAGTATTTT. Protein: CASSYSKARTDTQYF.

This clonotype came up a few times. The chain is built from TRBV20-1 and TRBJ2-1; TRBD2 might be the D (5 bases). The germline V gene has CDR1 DFQATT and CDR2 SNEGSKA (reference sequence). The CDR3 runs 12 residues. Trimming pared 4 bases from V and 10 bases from J, leaving 14 bases between. The CDR3 nucleotides read TGCAGTGCTAACCTAGTTACGGGAGAGCAGTTCTTC. This codes for CSANLVTGEQFF.

A remark on this clonotype: A much larger clonotype is one base distant, so this may be a read error. This chain joins TRBV20-1 and TRBJ2-3; 7 bases line up with TRBD2. This CDR3 is 15 amino acids long. Trimming took 3 bases from V and 9 from J; bases not matched to a gene: 15. The germline V gene encodes CDR1 DFQATT and CDR2 SNEGSKA (reference sequence). CDR3 bases: TGCAGTGCTAGGAGGGGACTAATGCCCCCCGAGACGCAGTATTTT. As protein: CSARRGLMPPETQYF.

This chain uses TRBV29-1 with TRBJ2-7, with D hard to call. Germline V lookup: CDR1 SQVTM, CDR2 ANQGSEA. The CDR3 spans 12 residues. Trimming left V 4 bases short and J 1 base short, with 8 bases between. The CDR3 region is CSVVDGSYEQYF. The CDR3 nucleotides are TGCAGCGTTGTCGACGGATCCTACGAGCAGTACTTC.

This clonotype occurred a few times. This chain joins TRBV6-4 and TRBJ1-1; a weak D match, TRBD1 (6 bases). The CDR3 has 15 amino acids. Germline V gene lookup returns CDR1 MRHNA and CDR2 SNTAGT. Trimming took 6 bases from V and 1 from J, leaving 15 bases between them. The chain's CDR3 is CASRRSTGSNTEAFF. The CDR3, as DNA: TGTGCCAGCAGACGGTCGACAGGTTCGAACACTGAAGCTTTCTTT.

This clonotype was seen only a few times. The chain couples TRBV9 to TRBJ1-2, with 8 bases matching TRBD1. Germline lookup yields CDR1 SGDLS and CDR2 YYNGEE. The CDR3 loop spans 17 amino acids. Losses at the gene ends were 0 bases for V and 5 bases for J; bases not matched to a gene: 12. The CDR3 reads CASSVAGTGPRVYGYTF. CDR3 in DNA: TGTGCCAGCAGCGTAGCCGGGACAGGACCGAGGGTATATGGCTACACCTTC.

This clonotype appeared a few times. The rearrangement links TRBV20-1 to TRBJ2-1; D not certain. Between the trimmed V and J ends, which lost 2 bases and 9 bases, there was a span of 11 bases. The CDR3 length is 12 residues. CDR1 DFQATT and CDR2 SNEGSKA come from the germline V gene (reference sequence). CDR3 loop: CSARPSLTEQFF. The CDR3, as DNA: TGCAGTGCTAGACCTTCCTTAACTGAGCAGTTCTTC.

The J gene is TRBJ1-5, the V gene TRBV24-1, with a possible D match to TRBD1 (5 bases). Per germline, CDR1 KGHDR and CDR2 SFDVKD. The CDR3 sequence is 14 residues long. V shed 3 bases and J shed 4 bases, with 9 bases lying between them. The DNA for the CDR3 is TGTGCCACCAGTGATCAGGGAGGGAATCAGCCCCAGCATTTT. Its protein is CATSDQGGNQPQHF.